This T cell receptor beta chain comes out of a study of T cells in Graves' hyperthyroidism and ophthalmopathy. The study's findings and limits: Most clonotypes that expanded in the thyroid above 0.001 also showed up in blood.

There are a few counts of this clonotype. The antigen remains undetermined. V was trimmed by 2 bases and J by 1 base, leaving 9 bases between them. Looked up from germline, CDR1 is MGHRA and CDR2 is YSYEKL. The CDR3 is 15 amino acids. Authors of the study amplified TCR beta CDR3 regions from RNA transcripts. Researchers ran a first-round RT-PCR on the TCR CDR3 using the HTBI primer set. Using its own MiXCR run on the multiplex PCR reads, TCRdb lists one record per CDR3 protein. Here the sample spans 250,000 or so distinct CDR3 sequences, 15% being singletons. This sequence originates from a woman in her forties or fifties with Graves' hyperthyroidism that later progressed to Graves' ophthalmopathy. The chain has TRBV4-1 and TRBJ1-5; D may be TRBD1 (5 bases). The sequencing sample was made of blood. The CDR3 loop reads CASSQLHRSNQPQHF. The DNA of the CDR3 is TGCGCCAGCAGCCAACTCCACAGGAGCAATCAGCCCCAGCATTTT.